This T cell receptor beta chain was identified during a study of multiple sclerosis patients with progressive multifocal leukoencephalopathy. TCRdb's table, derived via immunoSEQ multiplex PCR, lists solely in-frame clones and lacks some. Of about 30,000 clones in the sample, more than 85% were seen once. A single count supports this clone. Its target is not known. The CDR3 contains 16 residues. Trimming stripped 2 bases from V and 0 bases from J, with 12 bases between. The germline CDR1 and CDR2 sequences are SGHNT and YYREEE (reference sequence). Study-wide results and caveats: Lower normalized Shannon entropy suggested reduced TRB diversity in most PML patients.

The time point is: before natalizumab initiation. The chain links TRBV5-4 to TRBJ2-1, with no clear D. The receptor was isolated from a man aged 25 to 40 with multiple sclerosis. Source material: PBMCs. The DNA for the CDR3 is TGTGCCAGCAGCTTCTGGCCCCCTAGCTCCTACAATGAGCAGTTCTTC. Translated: CASSFWPPSSYNEQFF.